The TCR beta chain described here comes from a study of cytomegalovirus exposure and HLA in healthy donors. The wider study: One earlier analysis, a look at approximately 180 million T cells, found roughly 110 million unique TCR beta sequences. Genotyping showed about 80% of 300 to 450 donors falling in the Caucasian-associated ancestry cluster.

Findings and limits, study-wide: Later work associated roughly 17,000 TCR beta sequences with HLA alleles at 0.05 false discovery rate. It was assumed in the presence/absence analyses that sequencing depth was roughly uniform across donors.

PCR primers comprised 60 Vbeta and 13 Jbeta primers. Data came from immunoSEQ multiplex PCR; TCRdb stores just in-frame clones and leaves some out. The sample records 150,000 to 180,000 clones, approximately 69% being singletons. The length of the CDR3 is 14 residues. V dropped 5 bases and J dropped 7; count of bases not matched to a gene: 9. The germline V gene encodes CDR1 SGHRS and CDR2 YFSETQ. As for this clone: Its specificity is not known.

V is TRBV5-1 and J is TRBJ2-5, with 9 bases matching TRBD2. The sequence came from a man aged 25 to 40 in good health and CMV-seronegative. The source material was PBMCs. As DNA, the CDR3 is TGCGCCAGCAGGCGGGTAGCGGGGGCAGGGACCCAGTACTTC. Translated, it gives CASRRVAGAGTQYF. The entire variable domain, with the rest obtained from reference TRBV5-1 and TRBJ2-5, is as follows: KAGVTQTPRYLIKTRGQQVTLSCSPISGHRSVSWYQQTPGQGLQFLFEYFSETQRNKGNFPGRFSGRQFSNSRSEMNVSTLELGDSALYLCASRRVAGAGTQYFGPGTRLLVL.